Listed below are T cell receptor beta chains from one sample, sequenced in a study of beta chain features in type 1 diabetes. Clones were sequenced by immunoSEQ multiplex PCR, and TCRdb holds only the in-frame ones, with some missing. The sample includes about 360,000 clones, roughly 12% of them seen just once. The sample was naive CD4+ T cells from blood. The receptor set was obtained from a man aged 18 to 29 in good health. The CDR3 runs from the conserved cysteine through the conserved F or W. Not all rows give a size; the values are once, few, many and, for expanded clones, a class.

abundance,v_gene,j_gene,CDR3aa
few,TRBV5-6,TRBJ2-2,CASSLYRATGELFF
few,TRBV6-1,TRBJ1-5,CASSPGQGAWPQHF
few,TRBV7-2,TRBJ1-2,CASSSLRAGLWYGYTF
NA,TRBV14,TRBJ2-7,CASSHGTSGYEQYF
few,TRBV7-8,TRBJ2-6,CASSLPGAQHSGANVLTF
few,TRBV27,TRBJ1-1,CASSTRTGPTEAFF
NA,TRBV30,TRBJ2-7,CAWSLLGQGDEQYF
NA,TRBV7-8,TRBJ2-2,CASRGGAPRTGELFF
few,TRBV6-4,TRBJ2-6,CASSAERVGRANVLTF
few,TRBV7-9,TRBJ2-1,CASSLRAAGTYNEQFF
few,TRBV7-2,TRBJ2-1,CASSGGSYNEQFF
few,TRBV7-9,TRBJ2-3,CASRDRATDTQYF
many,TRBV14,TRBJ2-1,CASSLRQGLGQFF
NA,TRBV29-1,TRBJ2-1,CSVILAGLYNEQFF
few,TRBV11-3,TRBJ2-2,CASSLSYTGELFF
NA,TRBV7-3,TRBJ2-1,CASSSGLAGPYNEQFF
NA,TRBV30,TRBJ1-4,CAWSVDRRLFF
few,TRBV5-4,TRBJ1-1,CASSGVEGVTEAFF
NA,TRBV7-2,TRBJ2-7,CASSHRVGSYEQYF
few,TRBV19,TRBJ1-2,CASSLQGPYGYTF
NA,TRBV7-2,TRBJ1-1,CASSLAATEAFF
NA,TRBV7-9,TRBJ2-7,CASSPPARSYEQYF
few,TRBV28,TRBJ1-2,CASSLSLGQSRGYTF